The clone carrying this T cell receptor beta chain came up once. As yet, its antigen is unknown. The data were produced by immunoSEQ multiplex PCR, yet TCRdb's version contains in-frame clones alone and is incomplete. The table records more than 90,000 clones, roughly 82% of them present only once. This entry belongs to a study of cytomegalovirus exposure and HLA in healthy donors. Study summary: The same platform was used for the roughly 120 validation repertoires and the approximately 670 first-cohort repertoires, a later analysis reported.

General study points: Most sequenced TCRs were rare (though some public TCRs occurred in many donors). There were three CMV-associated chains whose specificity for CMV antigens was confirmed in vitro. Cytomegalovirus status was reportedly diagnosed by the classifier with high specificity and sensitivity.

CDR3 size: 13 residues. Trimming stripped 7 bases from V and 5 bases from J, with 15 bases between. Looked up from germline, CDR1 is SNHLY and CDR2 is FYNNEI. V usage is TRBV2 and J usage is TRBJ2-7; TRBD2 is a possible D gene (5 bases). This receptor was obtained from a young man in good health and CMV-seronegative. The specimen sequenced was PBMCs. CDR3: CASNGGSVDEQYF. CDR3 nucleotides: TGTGCCAGCAATGGCGGGTCCGTGGACGAGCAGTACTTC.